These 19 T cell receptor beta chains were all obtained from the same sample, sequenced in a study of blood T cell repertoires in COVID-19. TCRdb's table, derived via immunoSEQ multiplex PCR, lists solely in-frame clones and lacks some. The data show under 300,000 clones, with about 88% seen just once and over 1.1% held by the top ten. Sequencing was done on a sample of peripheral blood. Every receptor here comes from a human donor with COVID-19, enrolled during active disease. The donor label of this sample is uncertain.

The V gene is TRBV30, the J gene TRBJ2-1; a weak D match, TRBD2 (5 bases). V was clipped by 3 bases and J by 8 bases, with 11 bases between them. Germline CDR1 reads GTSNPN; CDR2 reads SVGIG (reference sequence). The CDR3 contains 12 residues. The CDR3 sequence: CAWSDASYEQFF. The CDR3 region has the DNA TGTGCCTGGAGCGACGCTAGCTATGAGCAGTTCTTC.

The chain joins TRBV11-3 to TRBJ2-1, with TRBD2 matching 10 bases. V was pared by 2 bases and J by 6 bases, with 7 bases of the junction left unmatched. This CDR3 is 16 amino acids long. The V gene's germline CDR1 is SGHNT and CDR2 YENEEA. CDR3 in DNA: TGTGCCAGCAGCTTATACAGCGGGAGGGGAGGCAATGAGCAGTTCTTC. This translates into CASSLYSGRGGNEQFF.

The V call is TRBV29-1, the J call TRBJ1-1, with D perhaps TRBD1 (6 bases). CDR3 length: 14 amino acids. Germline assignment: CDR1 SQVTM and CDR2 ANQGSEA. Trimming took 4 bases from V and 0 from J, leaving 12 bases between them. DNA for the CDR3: TGCAGCGTTGCTTCAGGGGACCTGAACACTGAAGCTTTCTTT. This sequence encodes CSVASGDLNTEAFF. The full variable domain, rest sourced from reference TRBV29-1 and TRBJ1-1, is SAVISQKPSRDICQRGTSLTIQCQVDSQVTMMFWYRQQPGQSLTLIATANQGSEATYESGFVIDKFPISRPNLTFSTLTVSNMSPEDSSIYLCSVASGDLNTEAFFGQGTRLTVV.

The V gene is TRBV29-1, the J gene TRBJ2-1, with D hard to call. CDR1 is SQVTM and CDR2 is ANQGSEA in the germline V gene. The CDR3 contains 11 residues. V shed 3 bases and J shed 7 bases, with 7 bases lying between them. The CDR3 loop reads CSVERSNEQFF. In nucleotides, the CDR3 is TGCAGCGTTGAGAGGTCTAATGAGCAGTTCTTC.

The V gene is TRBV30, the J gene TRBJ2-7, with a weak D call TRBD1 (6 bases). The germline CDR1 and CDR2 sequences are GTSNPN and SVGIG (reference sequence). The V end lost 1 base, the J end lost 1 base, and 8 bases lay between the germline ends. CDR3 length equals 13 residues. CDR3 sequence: CAWSGQGSYEQYF. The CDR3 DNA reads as TGTGCCTGGAGTGGCCAGGGGTCCTACGAGCAGTACTTC.

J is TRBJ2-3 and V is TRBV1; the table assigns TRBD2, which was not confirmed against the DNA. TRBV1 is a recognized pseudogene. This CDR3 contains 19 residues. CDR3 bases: TGCACCAGCAGCCAAATTAATCTAGCGGGGGTTCCCATTGGAGATACGCAGTATTTT. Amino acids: CTSSQINLAGVPIGDTQYF.

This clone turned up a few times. In nucleotides, the CDR3 is TGTGCCAGCAGCCAAGATCTTGTTCTAGCGGGTGAGACCCAGTACTTC. It is translated as CASSQDLVLAGETQYF. The J gene is TRBJ2-5, the V gene TRBV3-1 (or the pseudogene TRBV3-2); 8 positions match TRBD2. Trimming cost V 0 bases and J 5 bases; bases outside gene matches: 8. Germline CDR1 reads LGHDT; CDR2 reads YNNKEL (reference sequence). This CDR3 comprises 16 residues.

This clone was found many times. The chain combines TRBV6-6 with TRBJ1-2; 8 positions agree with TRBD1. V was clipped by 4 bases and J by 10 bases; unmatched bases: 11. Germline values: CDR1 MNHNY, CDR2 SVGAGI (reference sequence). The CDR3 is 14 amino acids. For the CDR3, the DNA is TGTGCCAGCAGTTTCACCGGGACAGGAGGTACCTACACCTTC. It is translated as CASSFTGTGGTYTF.

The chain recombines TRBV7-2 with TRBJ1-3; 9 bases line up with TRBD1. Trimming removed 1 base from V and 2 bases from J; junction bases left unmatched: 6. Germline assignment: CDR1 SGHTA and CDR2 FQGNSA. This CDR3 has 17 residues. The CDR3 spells CASSLVRTGATGNTIYF. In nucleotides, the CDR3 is TGTGCCAGCAGCTTAGTACGGACAGGGGCGACTGGAAACACCATATATTTT.

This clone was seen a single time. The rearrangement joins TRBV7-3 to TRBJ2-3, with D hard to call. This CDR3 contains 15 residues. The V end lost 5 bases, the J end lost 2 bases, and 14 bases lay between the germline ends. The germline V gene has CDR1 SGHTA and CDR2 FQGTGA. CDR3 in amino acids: CASSPSRRYTDTQYF. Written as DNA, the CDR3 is TGTGCCAGCAGCCCCAGTCGGCGGTACACAGATACGCAGTATTTT.

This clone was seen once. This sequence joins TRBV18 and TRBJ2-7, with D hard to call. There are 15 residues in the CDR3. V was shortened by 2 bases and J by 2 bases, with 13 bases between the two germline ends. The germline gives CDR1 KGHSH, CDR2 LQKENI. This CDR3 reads CASSPTAEETYEQYF. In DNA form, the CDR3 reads TGTGCCAGCTCACCAACGGCTGAGGAGACCTACGAGCAGTACTTC.

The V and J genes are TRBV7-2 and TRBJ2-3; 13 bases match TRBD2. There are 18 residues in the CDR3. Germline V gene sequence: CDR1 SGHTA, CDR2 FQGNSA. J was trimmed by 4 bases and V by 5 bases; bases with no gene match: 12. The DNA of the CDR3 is TGTGCCAGCAGCCTACACTCAGGACTAGCGGGAGTTGCAGATACGCAGTATTTT. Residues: CASSLHSGLAGVADTQYF.

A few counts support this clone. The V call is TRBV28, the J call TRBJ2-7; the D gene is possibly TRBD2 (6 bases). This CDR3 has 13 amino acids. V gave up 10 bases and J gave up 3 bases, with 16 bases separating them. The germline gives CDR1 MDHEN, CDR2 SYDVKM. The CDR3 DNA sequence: TGTGCCAACTCGCGGGGAAGAGACTACGAGCAGTACTTC. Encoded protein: CANSRGRDYEQYF. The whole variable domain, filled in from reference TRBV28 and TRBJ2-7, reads DVKVTQSSRYLVKRTGEKVFLECVQDMDHENMFWYRQDPGLGLRLIYFSYDVKMKEKGDIPEGYSVSREKKERFSLILESASTNQTSMYLCANSRGRDYEQYFGPGTRLTVT.

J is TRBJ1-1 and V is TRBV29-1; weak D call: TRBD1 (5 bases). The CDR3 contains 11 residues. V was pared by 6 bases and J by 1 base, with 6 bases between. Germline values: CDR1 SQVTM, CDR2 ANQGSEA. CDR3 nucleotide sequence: TGCAGCGTAGACAGGAACACTGAAGCTTTCTTT. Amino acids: CSVDRNTEAFF.

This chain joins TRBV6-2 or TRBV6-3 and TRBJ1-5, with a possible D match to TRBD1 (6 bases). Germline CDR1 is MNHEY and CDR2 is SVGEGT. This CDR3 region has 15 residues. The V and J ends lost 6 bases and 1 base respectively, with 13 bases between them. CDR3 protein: CASSQQGLSNQPQHF. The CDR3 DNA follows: TGTGCCAGCAGCCAACAGGGTCTGAGCAATCAGCCCCAGCATTTT.

The CDR3 sequence: CASNKRSSYNEQFF. As DNA, the CDR3 is TGTGCCAGTAATAAGCGGAGCTCCTACAATGAGCAGTTCTTC. The rearrangement uses TRBV19 and TRBJ2-1; a possible D gene is TRBD2 (5 bases). CDR1 is LNHDA, CDR2 SQIVND, per germline (reference sequence). The CDR3 runs to 14 residues. V was shortened by 7 bases and J by 0 bases, with 10 bases between the two germline ends.

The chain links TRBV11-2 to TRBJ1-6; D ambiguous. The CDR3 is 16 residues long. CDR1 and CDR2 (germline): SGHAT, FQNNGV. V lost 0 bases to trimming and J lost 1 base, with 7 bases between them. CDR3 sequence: CASSLDRGSYNSPLHF. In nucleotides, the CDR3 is TGTGCCAGCAGCTTAGATCGAGGTTCCTATAATTCACCCCTCCACTTT.

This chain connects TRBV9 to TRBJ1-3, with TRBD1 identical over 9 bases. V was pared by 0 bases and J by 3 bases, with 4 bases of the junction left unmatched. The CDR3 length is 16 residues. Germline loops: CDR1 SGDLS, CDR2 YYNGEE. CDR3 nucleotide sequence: TGTGCCAGCAGCGTAGATAACAGGGGGCTTGGAAACACCATATATTTT. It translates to CASSVDNRGLGNTIYF.

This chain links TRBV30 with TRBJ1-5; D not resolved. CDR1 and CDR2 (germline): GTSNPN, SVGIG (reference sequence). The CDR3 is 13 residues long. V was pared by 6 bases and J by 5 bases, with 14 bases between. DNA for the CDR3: TGTGCCTGTGACGACCGGGGAGATCAGCCCCAGCATTTT. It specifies CACDDRGDQPQHF.